Shown below are 16 T cell receptor beta chains from a single sample sequenced in a study of regulatory T cells in long-lasting Graves disease (dated by TCRdb to about 2021). What the time point label conveys for this sample: newly diagnosed GD, antithyroid drugs for less than 3 months. RNA was extracted from PBMCs in TRIzol for both TCR sequencing and RNA sequencing. The protocol used for the library was multiplex PCR. The sequencer was an Illumina HiSeq 4000. TCR beta libraries were built with iRepertoire HTBI primers and Arm-PCR amplification of CDR3 regions. TCRdb's own reprocessing of the public reads used fastp at Q25 and MiXCR and kept productive beta chains. Entries are consolidated by CDR3 protein sequence, retaining the most common genes and DNA. The sample table lists roughly 430,000 distinct CDR3 sequences, about a sixth of them with a count of one. The ten largest make up roughly 10% of the sample.

This sample was shared with a second study, whose subject was T cells in Graves' hyperthyroidism and ophthalmopathy.

Here the sequenced sample was peripheral blood mononuclear cells (PBMCs), taken at new diagnosis, from a patient treated with antithyroid drugs. These receptors came from a woman aged 25-40 years with Graves disease. Donor details come from another sample of the same person, matched by shared clones.

This chain uses TRBV7-9 with TRBJ1-1; D not resolved. The CDR3 contains 16 residues. CDR1 is SEHNR, CDR2 FQNEAQ, per germline (reference sequence). Trimming cost V 3 bases and J 1 base, with 15 bases left between them. CDR3 residues: CASSFNSAPQNTEAFF. In nucleotides, the CDR3 is TGTGCCAGCAGCTTTAACAGCGCTCCGCAGAACACTGAAGCTTTCTTT.

This clonotype was observed at least ten times. The chain links TRBV6-5 to TRBJ2-5; D gene uncertain. V was trimmed by 0 bases and J by 1 base, leaving 9 bases between them. There are 15 residues in the CDR3. Germline V lookup: CDR1 MNHEY, CDR2 SVGAGI. CDR3 region: CASSYSIRVQETQYF. Here the CDR3 DNA reads TGTGCCAGCAGTTACTCGATACGGGTCCAAGAGACCCAGTACTTC.

The sample holds many counts of this clonotype. This chain uses TRBV11-1 with TRBJ1-5; 8 positions agree with TRBD1. Germline V gene sequence: CDR1 SGHAT, CDR2 FQDESV (reference sequence). Trimming removed 5 bases from V and 4 bases from J; junction bases left unmatched: 1. This CDR3 region has 13 residues. CDR3 DNA sequence: TGTGCCAGCAGCAGGACAGGGAATCAGCCCCAGCATTTT. Translation gives CASSRTGNQPQHF.

This clonotype was counted at least ten times. V gene TRBV27 combines with J gene TRBJ2-5, with 16 bases lining up with TRBD2. CDR3 length: 20 residues. Germline V gene lookup returns CDR1 MNHEY and CDR2 SMNVEV (reference sequence). V lost 0 bases, J lost 5 bases, and 12 bases stayed unmatched. CDR3 DNA sequence: TGTGCCAGCAGTTTATCGCCCTACGGGACTAGCGGGAGGGCCCCCGAGACCCAGTACTTC. Protein product: CASSLSPYGTSGRAPETQYF.

Ten or more counts support this clonotype. The chain recombines TRBV6-5 with TRBJ2-3, with 10 nucleotides matching TRBD2. Germline values: CDR1 MNHEY, CDR2 SVGAGI. With V trimmed by 2 bases and J by 4 bases, 9 bases remained unmatched. The CDR3 loop spans 17 amino acids. As DNA, the CDR3 is TGTGCCAGCAGTTACCCCTCTCTAGCGGGAGACTCAGATACGCAGTATTTT. This translates into CASSYPSLAGDSDTQYF.

Note on this clonotype: It is likely a read error: a sequence one base away is far more abundant. Without the conserved terminal phenylalanine or tryptophan, this CDR3 likely stems from a read error. The chain uses TRBV11-1 and TRBJ2-3; 11 bases agree with TRBD2. Germline values: CDR1 SGHAT, CDR2 FQDESV (reference sequence). With 6 bases clipped from V and 2 bases from J, the junction kept 7 bases outside the gene matches. This CDR3 has 16 residues. Here the CDR3 reads CASSLLAGENTDTQYL. CDR3 bases: TGTGCCAGCAGTCTACTAGCGGGGGAAAACACAGATACGCAGTATCTT.

This clonotype was counted at least ten times. At one boundary the junction diverges from the germline segment, which might be a read error. J is TRBJ1-1 and V is TRBV5-1, with a weak D call TRBD1 (5 bases). Germline V gives CDR1 SGHRS, CDR2 YFSETQ. CDR3 length: 14 residues. The CDR3 DNA reads TGTGCCAGCAGCTTCCGACAGACGAACACTGAAGCTTTCTTT. Translated: CASSFRQTNTEAFF.

This clonotype was seen ten or more times. J is TRBJ2-5 and V is TRBV2; D is tentatively TRBD1 or TRBD2 (5 bases each). V was pared by 8 bases and J by 2 bases, with 9 bases between. This CDR3 is built from 12 residues. CDR1 is SNHLY and CDR2 is FYNNEI in the germline V gene. CDR3 sequence (DNA): TGTGCCAGCGGGACCAGGCAAGAGACCCAGTACTTC. Residues: CASGTRQETQYF.

This clonotype has a count of ten or more. This chain connects TRBV10-3 to TRBJ1-5; D remains unclear. CDR1 and CDR2 (germline): ENHRY, SYGVKD. The V end was cut by 0 bases, the J end by 1 base, with 4 bases between. CDR3 size: 14 residues. In DNA form, the CDR3 reads TGTGCCATCAGTGAGTCGAGAAGCAATCAGCCCCAGCATTTT. This sequence encodes CAISESRSNQPQHF.

The rearrangement links TRBV7-2 to TRBJ2-7; 9 bases are shared with TRBD2. V lost 5 bases, J lost 1 base, and 9 bases stayed unmatched. Germline V gives CDR1 SGHTA, CDR2 FQGNSA. This CDR3 has 16 residues. In DNA form, the CDR3 reads TGTGCCAGCAGCAGGGGGGCTAGCGGGATTTCCTACGAGCAGTACTTC. Encoded protein: CASSRGASGISYEQYF.

The sample holds many counts of this clonotype. V and J are TRBV20-1 and TRBJ2-1; TRBD2 aligns across 7 bases. CDR1 is DFQATT and CDR2 is SNEGSKA in the germline V gene (reference sequence). Trimming took 8 bases from V and 3 from J; bases not matched to a gene: 16. The CDR3 extends over 16 amino acids. As DNA, the CDR3 is TGCAGTACGCTTATGGGCTCTAGCGGCCGCTACAATGAGCAGTTCTTC. It translates to CSTLMGSSGRYNEQFF.

Note on this clonotype: With a much larger clone just one base away, this may be a read error. CDR3 sequence reads: CASQTGLYQPQHF. CDR3 in DNA: TGTGCCAGCCAAACAGGGTTATATCAGCCCCAGCATTTT. V and J are TRBV6-1 and TRBJ1-5; TRBD1 might be the D (6 bases). V was cut by 8 bases and J by 5 bases, with 13 bases left in between. The CDR3 contains 13 residues. Germline values: CDR1 MNHNS, CDR2 SASEGT.

This clonotype was seen repeatedly, ten times or more. This CDR3 is CASSGLSAWIGNQPQHF. In nucleotides, the CDR3 is TGTGCCAGCAGTGGCCTTTCAGCTTGGATTGGCAATCAGCCCCAGCATTTT. This rearrangement joins TRBV2 to TRBJ1-5; no clear D gene. Germline V lookup: CDR1 SNHLY, CDR2 FYNNEI. Trimming left V 4 bases short and J 2 bases short, with 18 bases between. This CDR3 contains 17 residues.

A remark on this clonotype: A read error is possible here, since a much larger clone lies one base away. The rearrangement links TRBV18 to TRBJ2-1; the match to TRBD1 covers 11 bases. Near its end, the DNA agrees better with TRBJ2-5, so the J call may be wrong. This CDR3 comprises 14 residues. Germline V gene data show CDR1 as KGHSH and CDR2 as LQKENI. This chain's CDR3 is CASSPDRGLETQYF. CDR3 in DNA: TGTGCCAGCTCCCCGGACAGGGGGCTTGAGACCCAGTACTTC.

This clonotype was counted a few times. The V call is TRBV24-1, the J call TRBJ2-1; D remains ambiguous. V gave up 4 bases and J gave up 6 bases, with 12 bases separating them. Germline CDR1 reads KGHDR; CDR2 reads SFDVKD. The CDR3 extends over 14 amino acids. The CDR3 region has the DNA TGTGCCACCAGTGACCTTGTACAGCCCAATGAGCAGTTCTTC. This codes for CATSDLVQPNEQFF.

This clonotype occurred many times. The chain recombines TRBV3-1 with TRBJ2-7; maybe TRBD1 (6 bases). The V end lost 1 base, the J end lost 7 bases, and 11 bases lay between the germline ends. The CDR3 loop spans 13 amino acids. Looked up from germline, CDR1 is LGHDT and CDR2 is YNNKEL (reference sequence). Written as DNA, the CDR3 is TGTGCCAGCAGCCAAGTCGTAGGGGGAGAGCAGTACTTC. As protein: CASSQVVGGEQYF.